Listed below are T cell receptor beta chains from one sample, sequenced in a study of response to subunit inactivated influenza vaccine. TCRdb re-derived calls from the RT-PCR reads in MiXCR, one entry per CDR3 protein. The table includes some 300,000 distinct CDR3 sequences, over 20% detected once. The sample consisted of PBMCs from blood, taken roughly 20 months after vaccination. The receptors come from a man aged 50 to 69 who received an inactivated influenza vaccine. CDR3s include the opening cysteine and the closing phenylalanine or tryptophan. The D gene is left open where the match is weak.

CDR3aa,v_gene,d_gene
CASSPTGVEATDTQYF,TRBV19,TRBD1
CASSEGDLATGELFF,TRBV2,-
CASSLYRDTLYYGYTF,TRBV9,-
CASSFQRSHTEAFF,TRBV28,-
CASSQTSNTGELFF,TRBV14,-
CASSLEASRAEAFF,TRBV5-1,-
CAWSKQGLTMGETQYF,TRBV30,TRBD1
CASSIYPRGMNTEAFF,TRBV7-9,TRBD1
CASTIAGTGELFF,TRBV6-6,TRBD2
CASRLTGANTEAFF,TRBV7-8,TRBD1
CASSKGATNQPQHF,TRBV7-9,TRBD1
CASSGTHPSYGYTF,TRBV27,-
CASSQEVWRAANEKLFF,TRBV4-3,-
CASSPTRALQPQHF,TRBV12-3/TRBV12-4,-
CASRSIRDNSYEQYF,TRBV11-2,-
CASSLGRQGIEQFF,TRBV7-2,TRBD1
CASGDSWGGELFF,TRBV7-2,TRBD1
CASSQLGGGPAGTEAFF,TRBV4-2,-
CASSHPRGHGYTF,TRBV7-9,-
CASSGQGHRQPQHF,TRBV6-1,-
CASSPEGQETQYF,TRBV5-1,-
CSARDWDRGTYEQYF,TRBV20-1,TRBD1
CAISASTGGYNEQFF,TRBV10-3,TRBD1
CASSVGVPTEAFF,TRBV9,-
CASSLARQYNSPLHF,TRBV5-1,-
CSASSGGNNSPLHF,TRBV20-1,-
CASSVGRTGLAQYF,TRBV9,TRBD1
CSARVTGVHEQYF,TRBV20-1,TRBD1
CAISDDRGLYGYTF,TRBV10-3,TRBD1
CASSRQGMGNQPQHF,TRBV6-1,-
CASRGQAVHQPQHF,TRBV27,TRBD1
CASIPAGGTTDTQYF,TRBV6-1,-
CASSLMALYGYTF,TRBV12-3/TRBV12-4,-
CASSVGTVFSPLHF,TRBV9,-
CASSVTGTEAFF,TRBV5-6,-
CASSSQGLAVPNEQFF,TRBV7-2,TRBD2
CASSQDLVKASSYNSPLHF,TRBV3-1,-
CASIASSTDTQYF,TRBV7-9,-
CASSLTGRTEAFF,TRBV5-1,-
CASSLMGLGSTGELFF,TRBV27,TRBD2
CASSPWNNEQFF,TRBV12-3/TRBV12-4,-
CASSLQTGRGSPLHF,TRBV4-1,TRBD1
CATYGTGPNGNEKLFF,TRBV10-3,TRBD1
CASSLTGQPGNTIYF,TRBV18,-
CASRQQGNTGELFF,TRBV6-2/TRBV6-3,-
CASSHILRTGRNEKLFF,TRBV4-1,TRBD1
CASSSGTWGRSQGYTEAFF,TRBV19,-
CASSRITGDQPQHF,TRBV12-3/TRBV12-4,-
CASSPRLGREYEQYF,TRBV12-3/TRBV12-4,TRBD2
CAWSLRTGGNSPLHF,TRBV30,TRBD1
CSVEDLWSVGAEAFF,TRBV29-1,-
CASSLAPYQPQHF,TRBV11-2,-
CASSASENTEAFF,TRBV18,-
CASSQGTPRAGNTIYF,TRBV7-6,-
CASSTDSSYNEQFF,TRBV7-9,-
CASKTGGSFNGYTF,TRBV12-3/TRBV12-4,TRBD1
CASSFGGGTQYF,TRBV12-3/TRBV12-4,-
CATTGGRRSNQPQHF,TRBV28,TRBD1
CSVEGHYEQFF,TRBV29-1,-
CASSLVSGAEAFF,TRBV5-1,-